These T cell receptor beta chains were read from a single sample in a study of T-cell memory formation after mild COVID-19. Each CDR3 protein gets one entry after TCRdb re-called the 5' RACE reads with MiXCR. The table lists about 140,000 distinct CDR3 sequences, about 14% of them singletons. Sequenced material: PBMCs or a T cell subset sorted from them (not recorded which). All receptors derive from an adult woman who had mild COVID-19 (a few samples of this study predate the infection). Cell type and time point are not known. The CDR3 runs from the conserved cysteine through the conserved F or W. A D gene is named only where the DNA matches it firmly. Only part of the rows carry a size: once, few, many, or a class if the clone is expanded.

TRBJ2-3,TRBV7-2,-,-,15,CASSPGPFSTDTQYF,TGTGCCAGCAGCCCTGGACCCTTTTCCACAGATACGCAGTATTTT
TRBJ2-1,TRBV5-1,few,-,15,CASSLVGPRNNEQFF,TGCGCCAGCAGCTTGGTAGGGCCAAGGAACAATGAGCAGTTCTTC
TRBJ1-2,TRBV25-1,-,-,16,CASSERGVLSRYGYTF,TGTGCCAGCAGTGAACGGGGGGTGTTATCTCGCTATGGCTACACCTTC
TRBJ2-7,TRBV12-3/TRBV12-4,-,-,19,CASSSPRTTRQDSPYEQYF,TGTGCCAGCAGTTCTCCTCGAACGACTCGACAGGATTCTCCCTACGAGCAGTACTTC
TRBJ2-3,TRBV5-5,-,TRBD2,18,CASSIIEGLAGSTDTQYF,TGTGCCAGCAGCATTATTGAGGGCCTAGCGGGAAGCACAGATACGCAGTATTTT
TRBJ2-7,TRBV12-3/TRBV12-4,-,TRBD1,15,CASSFSGQGAYEQYF,TGTGCCAGCAGTTTTTCTGGACAGGGAGCCTACGAGCAGTACTTC
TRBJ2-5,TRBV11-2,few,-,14,CASSFWGAQETQYF,TGTGCCAGCAGCTTTTGGGGGGCCCAAGAGACCCAGTACTTC
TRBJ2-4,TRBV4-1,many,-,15,CASSQALSGKNIQYF,TGCGCCAGCAGCCAAGCTCTTTCTGGCAAAAACATTCAGTACTTC
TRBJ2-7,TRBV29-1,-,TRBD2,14,CSVEVASGYYEQYF,TGCAGCGTTGAAGTGGCTAGCGGCTACTACGAGCAGTACTTC
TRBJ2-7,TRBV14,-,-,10,CASSQCEQYF,TGTGCCAGCAGCCAATGCGAGCAGTACTTC
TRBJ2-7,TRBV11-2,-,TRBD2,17,CASSLNSLAGGSYEQYF,TGTGCCAGCAGCTTAAATTCCCTAGCGGGAGGCTCCTACGAGCAGTACTTC
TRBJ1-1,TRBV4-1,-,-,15,CASSQGTDLNTEAFF,TGCGCCAGCAGCCAAGGGACCGACCTTAACACTGAAGCTTTCTTT
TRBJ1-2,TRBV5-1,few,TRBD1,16,CASSGQEGRGVDGYTF,TGCGCCAGCAGCGGACAGGAGGGGAGGGGAGTTGATGGCTACACCTTC
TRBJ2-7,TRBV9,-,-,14,CASSVTPGTYEQYF,TGTGCCAGCAGCGTAACTCCGGGGACCTACGAGCAGTACTTC
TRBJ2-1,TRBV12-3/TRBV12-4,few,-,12,CASSRMANEQFF,TGTGCCAGCAGTCGCATGGCTAATGAGCAGTTCTTC
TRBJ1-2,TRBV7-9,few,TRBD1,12,CASSLARTGYTF,TGTGCCAGCAGCTTAGCGAGGACAGGGTACACCTTC
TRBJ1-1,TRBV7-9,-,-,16,CASSPPTGLSTTEAFF,TGTGCCAGCAGCCCTCCGACGGGACTGTCGACCACTGAAGCTTTCTTT